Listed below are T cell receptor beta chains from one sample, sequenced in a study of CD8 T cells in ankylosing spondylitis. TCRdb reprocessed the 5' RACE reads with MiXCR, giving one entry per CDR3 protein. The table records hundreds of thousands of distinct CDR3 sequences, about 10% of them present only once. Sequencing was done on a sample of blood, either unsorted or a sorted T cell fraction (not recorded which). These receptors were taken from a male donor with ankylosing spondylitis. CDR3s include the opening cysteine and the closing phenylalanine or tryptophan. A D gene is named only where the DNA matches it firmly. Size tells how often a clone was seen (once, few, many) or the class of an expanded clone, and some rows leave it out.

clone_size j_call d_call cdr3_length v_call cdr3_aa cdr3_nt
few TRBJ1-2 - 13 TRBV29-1 CSVPGVVDYGYTF TGCAGCGTTCCCGGGGTTGTGGACTATGGCTACACCTTC
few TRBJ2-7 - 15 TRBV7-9 CASSLVERDTYEQYF TGTGCCAGCAGCTTAGTCGAACGGGACACCTACGAGCAGTACTTC
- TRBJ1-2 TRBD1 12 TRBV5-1 CASSIDRAPYTF TGCGCCAGCAGCATTGACAGGGCTCCCTACACCTTC
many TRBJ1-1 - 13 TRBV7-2 CASGKGPANEAFF TGTGCCAGCGGCAAGGGGCCCGCTAATGAAGCTTTCTTT
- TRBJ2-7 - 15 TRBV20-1 CSARDLGLAHYEQYF TGCAGTGCTAGAGATTTAGGGCTAGCCCACTACGAGCAGTACTTC
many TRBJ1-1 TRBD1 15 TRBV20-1 CSAREGTDLNPEAFF TGCAGTGCTAGAGAAGGGACAGACCTAAACCCTGAAGCTTTCTTT
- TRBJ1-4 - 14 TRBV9 CASSKGVVDEKLFF TGTGCCAGCAGCAAGGGTGTAGTAGATGAAAAACTGTTTTTT
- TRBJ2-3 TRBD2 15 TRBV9 CASTVGGGLLDTQYF TGTGCCAGCACCGTCGGGGGGGGATTATTGGATACGCAGTATTTT
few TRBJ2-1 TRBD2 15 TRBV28 CASSYRFGGNNEQFF TGTGCCAGCAGTTACCGATTCGGGGGGAACAATGAGCAGTTCTTC
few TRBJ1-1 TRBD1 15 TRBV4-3 CASSLRPTGDTEAFF TGCGCCAGCAGCCTCCGGCCGACAGGGGACACTGAAGCTTTCTTT